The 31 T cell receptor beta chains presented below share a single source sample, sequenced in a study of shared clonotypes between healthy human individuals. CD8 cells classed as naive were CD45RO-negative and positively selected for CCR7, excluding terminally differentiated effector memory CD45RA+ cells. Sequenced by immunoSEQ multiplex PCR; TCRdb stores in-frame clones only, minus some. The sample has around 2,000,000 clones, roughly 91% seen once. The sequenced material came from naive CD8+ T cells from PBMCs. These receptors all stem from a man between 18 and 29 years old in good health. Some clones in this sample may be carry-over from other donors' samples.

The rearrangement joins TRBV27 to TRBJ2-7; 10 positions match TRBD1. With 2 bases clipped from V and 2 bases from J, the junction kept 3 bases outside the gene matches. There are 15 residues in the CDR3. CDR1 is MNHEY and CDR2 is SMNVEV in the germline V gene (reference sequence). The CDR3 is CASSLGTGVPYEQYF. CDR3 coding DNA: TGTGCCAGCAGTTTAGGGACAGGGGTCCCCTACGAGCAGTACTTC.

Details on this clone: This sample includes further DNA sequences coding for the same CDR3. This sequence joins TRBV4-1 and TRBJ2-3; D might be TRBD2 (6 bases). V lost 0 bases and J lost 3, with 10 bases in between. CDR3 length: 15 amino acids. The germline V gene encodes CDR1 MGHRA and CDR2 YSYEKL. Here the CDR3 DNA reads TGCGCCAGCAGCCAAGATGGGGGGAGTACAGATACGCAGTATTTT. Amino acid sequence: CASSQDGGSTDTQYF.

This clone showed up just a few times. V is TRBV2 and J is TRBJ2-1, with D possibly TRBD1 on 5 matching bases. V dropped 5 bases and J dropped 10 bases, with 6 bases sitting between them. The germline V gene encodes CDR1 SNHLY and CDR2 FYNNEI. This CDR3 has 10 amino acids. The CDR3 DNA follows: TGTGCCAGCAGTAGGACAGAGCAGTTCTTC. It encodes CASSRTEQFF.

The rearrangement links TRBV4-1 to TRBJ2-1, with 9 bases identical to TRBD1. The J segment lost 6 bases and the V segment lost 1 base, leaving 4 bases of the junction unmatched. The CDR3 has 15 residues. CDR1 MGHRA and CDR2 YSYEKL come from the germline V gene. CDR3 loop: CASSQAQGAPNEQFF. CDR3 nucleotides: TGCGCCAGCAGCCAAGCACAGGGGGCGCCCAATGAGCAGTTCTTC.

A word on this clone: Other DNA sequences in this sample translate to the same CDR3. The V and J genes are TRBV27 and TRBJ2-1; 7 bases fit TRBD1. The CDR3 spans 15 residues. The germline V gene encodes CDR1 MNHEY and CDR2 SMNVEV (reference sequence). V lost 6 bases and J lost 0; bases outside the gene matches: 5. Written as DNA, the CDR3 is TGTGCCAGCAGCCTCCGGGACAGCTCCTACAATGAGCAGTTCTTC. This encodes CASSLRDSSYNEQFF.

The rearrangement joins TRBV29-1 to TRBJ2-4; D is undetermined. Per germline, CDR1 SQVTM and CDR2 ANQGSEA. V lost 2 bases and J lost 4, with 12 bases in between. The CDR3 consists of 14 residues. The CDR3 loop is CSVESQGRKNIQYF. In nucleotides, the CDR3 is TGCAGCGTTGAATCTCAAGGGCGGAAAAACATTCAGTACTTC.

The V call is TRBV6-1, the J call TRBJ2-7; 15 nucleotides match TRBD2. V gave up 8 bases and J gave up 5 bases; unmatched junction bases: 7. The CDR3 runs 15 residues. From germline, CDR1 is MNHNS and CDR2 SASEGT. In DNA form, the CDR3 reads TGTGCCAGCTGGACTAGCGGGAGGGCCTGGGACGAGCAGTACTTC. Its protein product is CASWTSGRAWDEQYF.

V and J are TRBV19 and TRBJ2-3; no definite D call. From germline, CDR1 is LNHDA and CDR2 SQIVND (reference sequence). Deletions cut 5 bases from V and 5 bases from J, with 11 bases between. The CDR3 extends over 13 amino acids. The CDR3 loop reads CASSPLGRDTQYF. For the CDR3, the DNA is TGTGCCAGTAGTCCCCTTGGGCGAGATACGCAGTATTTT. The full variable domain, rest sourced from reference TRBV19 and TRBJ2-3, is DGGITQSPKYLFRKEGQNVTLSCEQNLNHDAMYWYRQDPGQGLRLIYYSQIVNDFQKGDIAEGYSVSREKKESFPLTVTSAQKNPTAFYLCASSPLGRDTQYFGPGTRLTVL.

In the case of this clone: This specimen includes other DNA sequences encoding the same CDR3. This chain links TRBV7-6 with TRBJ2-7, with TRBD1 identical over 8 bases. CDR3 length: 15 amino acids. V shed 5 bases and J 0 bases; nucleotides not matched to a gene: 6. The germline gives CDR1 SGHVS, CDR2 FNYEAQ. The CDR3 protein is CASSLGQGFSYEQYF. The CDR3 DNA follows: TGTGCCAGCAGCCTAGGACAGGGATTCTCCTACGAGCAGTACTTC.

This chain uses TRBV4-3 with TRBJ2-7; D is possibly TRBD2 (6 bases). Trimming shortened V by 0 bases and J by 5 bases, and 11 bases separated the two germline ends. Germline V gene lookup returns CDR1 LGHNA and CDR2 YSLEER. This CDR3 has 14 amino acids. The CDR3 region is CASSQDKRVNEQYF. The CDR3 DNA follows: TGCGCCAGCAGCCAAGACAAGCGGGTCAACGAGCAGTACTTC.

The CDR3 loop is CASSQVRDRGDYEQYF. In DNA, the CDR3 is TGTGCCAGCAGCCAGGTCCGGGACAGGGGGGACTACGAGCAGTACTTC. The chain is built from TRBV14 and TRBJ2-7; 11 bases agree with TRBD1. This CDR3 spans 16 amino acids. Trimming removed 3 bases from V and 3 bases from J; junction bases left unmatched: 7. CDR1 SGHDN and CDR2 FVKESK come from the germline V gene.

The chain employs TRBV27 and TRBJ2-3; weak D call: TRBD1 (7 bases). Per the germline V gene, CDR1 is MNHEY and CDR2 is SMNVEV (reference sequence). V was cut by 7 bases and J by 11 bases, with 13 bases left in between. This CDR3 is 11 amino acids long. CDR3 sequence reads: CASTQGGRQYF. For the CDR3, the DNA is TGTGCCAGCACCCAGGGGGGCAGGCAGTATTTT.

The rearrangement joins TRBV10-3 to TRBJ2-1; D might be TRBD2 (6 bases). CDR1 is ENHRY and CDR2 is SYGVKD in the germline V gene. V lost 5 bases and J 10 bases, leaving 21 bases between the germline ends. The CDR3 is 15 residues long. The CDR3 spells CAISSRDGSGGEQFF. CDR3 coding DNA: TGTGCCATCAGTTCGAGAGACGGGAGCGGAGGGGAGCAGTTCTTC.

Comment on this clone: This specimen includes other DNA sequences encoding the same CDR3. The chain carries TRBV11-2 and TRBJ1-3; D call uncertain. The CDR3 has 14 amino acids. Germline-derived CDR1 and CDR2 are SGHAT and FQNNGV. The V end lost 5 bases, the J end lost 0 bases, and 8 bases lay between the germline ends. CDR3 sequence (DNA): TGTGCCAGCAGCCGTCGCGGCTCTGGAAACACCATATATTTT. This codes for CASSRRGSGNTIYF. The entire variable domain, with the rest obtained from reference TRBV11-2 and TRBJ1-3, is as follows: EAGVAQSPRYKIIEKRQSVAFWCNPISGHATLYWYQQILGQGPKLLIQFQNNGVVDDSQLPKDRFSAERLKGVDSTLKIQPAKLEDSAVYLCASSRRGSGNTIYFGEGSWLTVV.

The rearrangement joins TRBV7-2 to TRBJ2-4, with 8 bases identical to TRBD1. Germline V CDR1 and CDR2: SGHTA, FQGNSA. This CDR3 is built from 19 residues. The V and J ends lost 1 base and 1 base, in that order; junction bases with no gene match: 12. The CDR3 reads CASSLVQGAAFDAKNIQYF. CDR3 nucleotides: TGTGCCAGCAGCTTAGTTCAGGGGGCGGCTTTTGATGCCAAAAACATTCAGTACTTC.

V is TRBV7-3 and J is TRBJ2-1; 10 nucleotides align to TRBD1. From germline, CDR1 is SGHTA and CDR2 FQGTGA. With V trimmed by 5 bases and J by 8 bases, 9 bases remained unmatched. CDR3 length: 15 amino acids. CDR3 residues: CASSTRQGALDEQFF. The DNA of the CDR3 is TGTGCCAGCAGCACCCGACAGGGGGCGCTTGATGAGCAGTTCTTC. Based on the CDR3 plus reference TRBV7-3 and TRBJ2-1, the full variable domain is GAGVSQTPSNKVTEKGKYVELRCDPISGHTALYWYRQSLGQGPEFLIYFQGTGAADDSGLPNDRFFAVRPEGSVSTLKIQRTERGDSAVYLCASSTRQGALDEQFFGPGTRLTVL.

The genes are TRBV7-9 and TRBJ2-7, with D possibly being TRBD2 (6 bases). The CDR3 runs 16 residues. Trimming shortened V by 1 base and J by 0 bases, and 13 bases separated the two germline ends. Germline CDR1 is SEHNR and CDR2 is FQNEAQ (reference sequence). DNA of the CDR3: TGTGCCAGCAGCTTAGGTCGAGGGACTTTCTCCTACGAGCAGTACTTC. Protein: CASSLGRGTFSYEQYF.

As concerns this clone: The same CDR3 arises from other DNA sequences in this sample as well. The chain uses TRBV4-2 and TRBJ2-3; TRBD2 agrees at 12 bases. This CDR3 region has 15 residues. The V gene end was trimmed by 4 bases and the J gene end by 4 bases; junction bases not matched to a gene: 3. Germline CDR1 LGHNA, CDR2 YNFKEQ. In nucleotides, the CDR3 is TGTGCCAGCAGCCCGACTAGCGGGAGTCCAGATACGCAGTATTTT. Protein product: CASSPTSGSPDTQYF.

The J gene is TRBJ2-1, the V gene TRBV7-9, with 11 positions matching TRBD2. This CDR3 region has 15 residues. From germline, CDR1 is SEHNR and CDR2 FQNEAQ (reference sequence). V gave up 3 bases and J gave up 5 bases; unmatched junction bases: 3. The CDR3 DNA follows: TGTGCCAGCAGCTTTCTAGCGGGAGGACACAATGAGCAGTTCTTC. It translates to CASSFLAGGHNEQFF.

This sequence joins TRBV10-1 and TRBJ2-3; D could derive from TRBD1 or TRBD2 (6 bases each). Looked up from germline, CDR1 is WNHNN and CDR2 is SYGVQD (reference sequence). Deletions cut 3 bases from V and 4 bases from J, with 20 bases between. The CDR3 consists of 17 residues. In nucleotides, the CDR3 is TGCGCCAGCAGTGACTCGGGGGCTCTGGGGCACGCAGATACGCAGTATTTT. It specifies CASSDSGALGHADTQYF.

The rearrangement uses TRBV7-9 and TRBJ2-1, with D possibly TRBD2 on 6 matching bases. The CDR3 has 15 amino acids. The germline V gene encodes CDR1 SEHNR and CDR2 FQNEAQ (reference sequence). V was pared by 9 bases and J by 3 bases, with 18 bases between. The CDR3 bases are TGTGCCAGTAGGGACGGGACTGGTTTCTACAATGAGCAGTTCTTC. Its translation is CASRDGTGFYNEQFF.

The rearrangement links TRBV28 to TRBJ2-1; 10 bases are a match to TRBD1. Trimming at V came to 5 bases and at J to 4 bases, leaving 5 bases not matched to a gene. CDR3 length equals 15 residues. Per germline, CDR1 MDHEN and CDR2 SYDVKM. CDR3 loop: CASSPGQGGYNEQFF. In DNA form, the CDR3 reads TGTGCCAGCAGTCCTGGACAGGGGGGATACAATGAGCAGTTCTTC.

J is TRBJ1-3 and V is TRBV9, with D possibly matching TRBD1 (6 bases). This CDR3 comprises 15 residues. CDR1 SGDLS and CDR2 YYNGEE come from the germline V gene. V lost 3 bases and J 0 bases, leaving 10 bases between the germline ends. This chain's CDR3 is CASSEQGHSGNTIYF. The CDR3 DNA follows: TGTGCCAGCAGCGAACAGGGACACTCTGGAAACACCATATATTTT.

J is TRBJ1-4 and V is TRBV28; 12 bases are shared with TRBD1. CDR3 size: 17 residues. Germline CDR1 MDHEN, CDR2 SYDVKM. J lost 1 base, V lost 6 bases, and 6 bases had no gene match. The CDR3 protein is CASRSRDRGLTNEKLFF. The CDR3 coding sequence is TGTGCCAGCAGGAGCCGGGACAGGGGGCTAACTAATGAAAAACTGTTTTTT.

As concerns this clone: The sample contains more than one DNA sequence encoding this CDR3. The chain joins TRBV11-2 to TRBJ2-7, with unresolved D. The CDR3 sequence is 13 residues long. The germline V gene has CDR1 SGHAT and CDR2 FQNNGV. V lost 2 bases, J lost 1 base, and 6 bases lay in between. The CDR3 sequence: CASSLYGSYEQYF. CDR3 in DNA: TGTGCCAGCAGCTTATACGGTTCCTACGAGCAGTACTTC.

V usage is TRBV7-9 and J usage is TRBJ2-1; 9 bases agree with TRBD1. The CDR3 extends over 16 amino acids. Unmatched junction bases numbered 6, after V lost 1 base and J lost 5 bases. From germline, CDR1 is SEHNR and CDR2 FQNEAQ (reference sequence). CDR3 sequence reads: CASSLGRGQGNNEQFF. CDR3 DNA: TGTGCCAGCAGCTTAGGGAGGGGACAGGGAAACAATGAGCAGTTCTTC.

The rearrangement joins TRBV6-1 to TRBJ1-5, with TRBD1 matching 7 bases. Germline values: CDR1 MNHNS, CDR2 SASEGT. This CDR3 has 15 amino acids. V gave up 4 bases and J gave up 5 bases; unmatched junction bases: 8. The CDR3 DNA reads TGTGCCAGCAGTGTATGGGACAGCTGGGATCAGCCCCAGCATTTT. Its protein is CASSVWDSWDQPQHF.

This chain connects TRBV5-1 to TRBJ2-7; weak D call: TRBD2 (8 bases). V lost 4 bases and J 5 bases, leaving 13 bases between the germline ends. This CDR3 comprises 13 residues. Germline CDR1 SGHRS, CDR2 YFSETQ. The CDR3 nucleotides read TGCGCCAGCAGCCCGGGAGGGGGCCACGAGCAGTACTTC. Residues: CASSPGGGHEQYF.

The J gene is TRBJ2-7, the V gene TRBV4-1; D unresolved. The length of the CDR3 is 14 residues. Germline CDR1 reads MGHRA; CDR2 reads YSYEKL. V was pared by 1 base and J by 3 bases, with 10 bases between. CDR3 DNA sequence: TGCGCCAGCAGCCAAGCGCGCAGAATCTACGAGCAGTACTTC. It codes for CASSQARRIYEQYF.

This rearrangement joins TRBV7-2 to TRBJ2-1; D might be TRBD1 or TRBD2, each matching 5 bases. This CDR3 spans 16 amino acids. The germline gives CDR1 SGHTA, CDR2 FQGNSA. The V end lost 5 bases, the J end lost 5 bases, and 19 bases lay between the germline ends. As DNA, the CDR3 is TGTGCCAGCAGCCGCCCCGTCCGGGGCCCTGACAATGAGCAGTTCTTC. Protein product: CASSRPVRGPDNEQFF.

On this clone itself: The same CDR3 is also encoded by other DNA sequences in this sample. CDR3 bases: TGTGCCAGCAGTCAGACAGGAAGCTCCTACGAGCAGTACTTC. Its translation: CASSQTGSSYEQYF. This chain links TRBV28 with TRBJ2-7; a possible D gene is TRBD1 (6 bases). The CDR3 spans 14 residues. CDR1 MDHEN and CDR2 SYDVKM come from the germline V gene. Trimming took off 5 bases at V and 0 bases at J, with 11 bases between the two ends.